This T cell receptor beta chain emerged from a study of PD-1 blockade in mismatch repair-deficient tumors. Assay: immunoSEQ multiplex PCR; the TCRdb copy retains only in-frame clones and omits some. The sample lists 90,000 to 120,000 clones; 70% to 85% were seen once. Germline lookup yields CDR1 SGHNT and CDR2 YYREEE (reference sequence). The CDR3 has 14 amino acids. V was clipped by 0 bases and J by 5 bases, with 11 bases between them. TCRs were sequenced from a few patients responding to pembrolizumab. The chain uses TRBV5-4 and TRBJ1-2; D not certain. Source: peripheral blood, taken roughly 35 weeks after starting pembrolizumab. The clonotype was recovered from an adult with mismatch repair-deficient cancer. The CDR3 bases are TGTGCCAGCAGCTTGGTCGGAAGGGAGTATGGCTACACCTTC. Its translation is CASSLVGREYGYTF.